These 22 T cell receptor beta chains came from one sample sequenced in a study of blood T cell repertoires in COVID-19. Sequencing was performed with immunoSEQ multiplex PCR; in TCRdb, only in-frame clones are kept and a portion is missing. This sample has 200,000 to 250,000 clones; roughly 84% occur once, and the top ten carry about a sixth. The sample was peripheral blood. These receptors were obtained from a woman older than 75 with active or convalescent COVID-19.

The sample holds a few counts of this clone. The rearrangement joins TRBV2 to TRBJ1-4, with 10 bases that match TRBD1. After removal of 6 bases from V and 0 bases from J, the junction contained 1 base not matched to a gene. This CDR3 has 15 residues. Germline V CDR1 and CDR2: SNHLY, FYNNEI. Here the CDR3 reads CASSGQGATNEKLFF. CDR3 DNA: TGTGCCAGCAGCGGACAGGGGGCAACTAATGAAAAACTGTTTTTT.

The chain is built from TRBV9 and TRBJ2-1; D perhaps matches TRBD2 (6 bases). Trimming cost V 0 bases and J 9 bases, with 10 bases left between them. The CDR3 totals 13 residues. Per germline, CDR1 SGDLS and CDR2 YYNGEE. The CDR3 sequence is CASSVAGGSEQFF. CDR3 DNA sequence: TGTGCCAGCAGCGTAGCTGGGGGGAGTGAGCAGTTCTTC.

The CDR3 region has the DNA TGTGCCAGCAGCGAGCAGGGGCAAAAACTTGACGAGCAGTACTTC. Translating gives CASSEQGQKLDEQYF. The rearrangement links TRBV2 to TRBJ2-7, with D possibly being TRBD1 (6 bases). The V end was cut by 6 bases, the J end by 5 bases, with 20 bases between. The CDR3 contains 15 residues. The germline V gene has CDR1 SNHLY and CDR2 FYNNEI. Variable domain in full (rest from reference TRBV2 and TRBJ2-7): EPEVTQTPSHQVTQMGQEVILRCVPISNHLYFYWYRQILGQKVEFLVSFYNNEISEKSEIFDDQFSVERPDGSNFTLKIRSTKLEDSAMYFCASSEQGQKLDEQYFGPGTRLTVT.

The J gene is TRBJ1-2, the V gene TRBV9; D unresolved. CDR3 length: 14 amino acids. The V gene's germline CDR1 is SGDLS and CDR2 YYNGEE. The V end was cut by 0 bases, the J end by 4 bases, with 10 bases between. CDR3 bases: TGTGCCAGCAGCGTAGATCGGGGAGGCTATGGCTACACCTTC. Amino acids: CASSVDRGGYGYTF.

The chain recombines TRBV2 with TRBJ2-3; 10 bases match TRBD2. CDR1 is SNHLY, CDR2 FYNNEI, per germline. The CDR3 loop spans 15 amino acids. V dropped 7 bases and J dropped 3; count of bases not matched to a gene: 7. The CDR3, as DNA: TGTGCCAGCAATAGGGCTAGCGGGGGTACAGATACGCAGTATTTT. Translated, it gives CASNRASGGTDTQYF.

This CDR3 is CASSQKWGGDNSPLHF. As DNA, the CDR3 is TGCGCCAGCAGCCAAAAGTGGGGGGGTGATAATTCACCCCTCCACTTT. This chain joins TRBV4-1 and TRBJ1-6; D is possibly TRBD1 (5 bases). The CDR3 length is 16 residues. Trimming took off 2 bases at V and 5 bases at J, with 13 bases between the two ends. Per the germline V gene, CDR1 is MGHRA and CDR2 is YSYEKL.

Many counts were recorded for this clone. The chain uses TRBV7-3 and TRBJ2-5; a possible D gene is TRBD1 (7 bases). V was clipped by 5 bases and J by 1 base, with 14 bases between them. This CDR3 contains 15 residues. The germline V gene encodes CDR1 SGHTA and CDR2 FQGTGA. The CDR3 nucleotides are TGTGCCAGCAGCCCAGGGGGGAAGACCCAAGAGACCCAGTACTTC. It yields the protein CASSPGGKTQETQYF.

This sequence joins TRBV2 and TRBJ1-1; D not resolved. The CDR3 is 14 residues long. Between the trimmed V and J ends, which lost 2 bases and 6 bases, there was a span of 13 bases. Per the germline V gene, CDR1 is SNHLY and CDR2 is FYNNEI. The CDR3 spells CASSERTQGSEAFF. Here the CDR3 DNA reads TGTGCCAGCAGTGAAAGGACTCAAGGGTCTGAAGCTTTCTTT.

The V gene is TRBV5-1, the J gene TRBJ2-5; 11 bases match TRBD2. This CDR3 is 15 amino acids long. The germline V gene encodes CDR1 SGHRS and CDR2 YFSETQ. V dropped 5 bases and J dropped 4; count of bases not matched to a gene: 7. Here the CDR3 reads CASRNAGTSGETQYF. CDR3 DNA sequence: TGCGCCAGCAGGAACGCCGGGACTAGCGGAGAGACCCAGTACTTC.

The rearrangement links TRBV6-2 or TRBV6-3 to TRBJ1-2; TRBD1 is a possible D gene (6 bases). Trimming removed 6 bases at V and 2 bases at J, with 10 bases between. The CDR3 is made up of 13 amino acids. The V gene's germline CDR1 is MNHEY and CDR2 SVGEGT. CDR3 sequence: CASSLDSNYGYTF. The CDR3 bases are TGTGCCAGCAGCCTGGACAGCAACTATGGCTACACCTTC.

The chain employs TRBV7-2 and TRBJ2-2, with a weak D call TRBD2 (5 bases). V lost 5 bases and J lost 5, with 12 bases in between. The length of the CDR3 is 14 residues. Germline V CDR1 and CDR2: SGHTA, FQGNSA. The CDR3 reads CASSPGLRTGELFF. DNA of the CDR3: TGTGCCAGCAGCCCCGGACTCAGGACCGGGGAGCTGTTTTTT. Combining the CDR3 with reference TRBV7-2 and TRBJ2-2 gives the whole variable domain GAGVSQSPSNKVTEKGKDVELRCDPISGHTALYWYRQSLGQGLEFLIYFQGNSAPDKSGLPSDRFSAERTGGSVSTLTIQRTQQEDSAVYLCASSPGLRTGELFFGEGSRLTVL.

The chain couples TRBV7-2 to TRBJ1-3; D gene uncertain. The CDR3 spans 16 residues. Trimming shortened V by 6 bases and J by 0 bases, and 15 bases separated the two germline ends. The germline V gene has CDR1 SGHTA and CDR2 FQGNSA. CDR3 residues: CASRGEAAGSGNTIYF. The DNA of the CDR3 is TGTGCCAGCAGAGGAGAAGCGGCAGGCTCTGGAAACACCATATATTTT.

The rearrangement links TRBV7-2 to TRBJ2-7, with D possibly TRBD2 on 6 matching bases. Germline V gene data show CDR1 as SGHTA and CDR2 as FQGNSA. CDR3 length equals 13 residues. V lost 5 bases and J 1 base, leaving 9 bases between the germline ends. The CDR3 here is CASSATRSYEQYF. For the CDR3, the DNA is TGTGCCAGCAGCGCGACTAGGTCCTACGAGCAGTACTTC.

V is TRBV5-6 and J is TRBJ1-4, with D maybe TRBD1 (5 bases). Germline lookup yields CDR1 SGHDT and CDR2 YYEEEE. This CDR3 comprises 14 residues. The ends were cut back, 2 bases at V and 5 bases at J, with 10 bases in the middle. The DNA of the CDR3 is TGTGCCAGCAGCTTTAACAGGCGCAATGAAAAACTGTTTTTT. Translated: CASSFNRRNEKLFF.

The CDR3 is CASSRTGTGTYEQYF. CDR3 bases: TGTGCCAGCAGCCGCACCGGGACAGGAACCTACGAGCAGTACTTC. The chain joins TRBV5-6 to TRBJ2-7; 8 bases align to TRBD1. The CDR3 covers 15 residues. V dropped 4 bases and J dropped 2; count of bases not matched to a gene: 8. Germline V gene data show CDR1 as SGHDT and CDR2 as YYEEEE.

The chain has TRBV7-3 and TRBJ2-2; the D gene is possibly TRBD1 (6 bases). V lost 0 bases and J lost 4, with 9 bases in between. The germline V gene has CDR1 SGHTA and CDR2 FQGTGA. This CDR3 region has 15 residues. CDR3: CASSLTGTSTGELFF. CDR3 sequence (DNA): TGTGCCAGCAGCTTAACTGGGACAAGCACCGGGGAGCTGTTTTTT.

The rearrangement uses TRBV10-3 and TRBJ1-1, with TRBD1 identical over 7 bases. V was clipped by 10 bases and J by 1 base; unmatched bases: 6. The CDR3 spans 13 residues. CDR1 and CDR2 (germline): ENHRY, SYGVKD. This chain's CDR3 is CATEGQENTEAFF. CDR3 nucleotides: TGTGCCACAGAAGGACAGGAGAACACTGAAGCTTTCTTT.

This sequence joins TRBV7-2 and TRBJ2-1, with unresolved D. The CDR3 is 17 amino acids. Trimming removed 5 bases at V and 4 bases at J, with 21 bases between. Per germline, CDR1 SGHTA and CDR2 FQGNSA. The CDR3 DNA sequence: TGTGCCAGCAGCGAATCGGCCGGGTCGCTCTATTACAATGAGCAGTTCTTC. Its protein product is CASSESAGSLYYNEQFF. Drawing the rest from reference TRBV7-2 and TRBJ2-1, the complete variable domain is GAGVSQSPSNKVTEKGKDVELRCDPISGHTALYWYRQSLGQGLEFLIYFQGNSAPDKSGLPSDRFSAERTGGSVSTLTIQRTQQEDSAVYLCASSESAGSLYYNEQFFGPGTRLTVL.

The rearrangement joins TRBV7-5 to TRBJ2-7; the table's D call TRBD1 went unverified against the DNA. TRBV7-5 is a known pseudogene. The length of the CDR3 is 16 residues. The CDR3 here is CARRTSTGQGSYEQYF. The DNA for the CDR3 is TGTGCCAGAAGAACGTCGACAGGGCAAGGGAGCTACGAGCAGTACTTC.

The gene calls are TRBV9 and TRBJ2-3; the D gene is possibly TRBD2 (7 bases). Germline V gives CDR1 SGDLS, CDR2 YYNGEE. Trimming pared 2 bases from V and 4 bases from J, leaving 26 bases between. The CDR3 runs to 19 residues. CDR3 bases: TGTGCCAGCAGCGTCTCCCGGGGGGCAGGCGGGGCGGGTGCAGATACGCAGTATTTT. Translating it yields CASSVSRGAGGAGADTQYF.

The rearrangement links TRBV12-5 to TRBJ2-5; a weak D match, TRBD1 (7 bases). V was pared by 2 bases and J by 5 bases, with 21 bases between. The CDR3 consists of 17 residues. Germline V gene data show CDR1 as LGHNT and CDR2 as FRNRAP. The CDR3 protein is CASGLSATGVAGETQYF. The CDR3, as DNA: TGTGCTAGTGGTTTGTCTGCCACAGGGGTCGCGGGGGAGACCCAGTACTTC.

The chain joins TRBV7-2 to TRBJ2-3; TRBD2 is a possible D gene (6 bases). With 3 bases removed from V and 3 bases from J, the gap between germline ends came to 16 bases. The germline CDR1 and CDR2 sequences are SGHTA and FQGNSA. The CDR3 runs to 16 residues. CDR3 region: CASSFSGGRVTDTQYF. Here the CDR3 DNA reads TGTGCCAGCAGCTTTAGCGGAGGGCGGGTGACAGATACGCAGTATTTT.